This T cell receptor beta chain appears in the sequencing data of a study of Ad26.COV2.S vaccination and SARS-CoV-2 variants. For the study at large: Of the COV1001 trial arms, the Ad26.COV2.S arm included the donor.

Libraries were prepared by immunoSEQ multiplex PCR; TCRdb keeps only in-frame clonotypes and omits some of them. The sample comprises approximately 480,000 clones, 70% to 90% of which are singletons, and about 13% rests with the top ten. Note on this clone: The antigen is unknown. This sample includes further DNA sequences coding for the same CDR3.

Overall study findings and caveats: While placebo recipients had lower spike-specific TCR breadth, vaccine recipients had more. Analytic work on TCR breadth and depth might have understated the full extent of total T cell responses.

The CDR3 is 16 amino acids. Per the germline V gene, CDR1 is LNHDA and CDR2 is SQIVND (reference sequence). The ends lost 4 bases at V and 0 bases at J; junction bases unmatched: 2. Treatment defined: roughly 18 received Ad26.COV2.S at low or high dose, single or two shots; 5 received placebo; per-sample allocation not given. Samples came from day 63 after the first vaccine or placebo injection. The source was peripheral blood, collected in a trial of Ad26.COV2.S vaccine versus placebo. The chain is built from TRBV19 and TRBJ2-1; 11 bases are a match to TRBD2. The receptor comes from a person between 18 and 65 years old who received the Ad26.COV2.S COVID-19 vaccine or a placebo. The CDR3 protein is CASSRTSGSSYNEQFF. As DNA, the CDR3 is TGTGCCAGTAGTAGAACTAGCGGGAGCTCCTACAATGAGCAGTTCTTC.